This T cell receptor (beta chain) originates from a study of blood T cell repertoires in COVID-19. TCRdb's table, derived via immunoSEQ multiplex PCR, lists solely in-frame clones and lacks some. This table holds a few hundred thousand clones, about 85% found once. The sample consisted of PBMCs or T cells enriched from blood (not recorded which). The clonotype comes from a woman aged 45-65 years who had been exposed to COVID-19.

CDR3 nucleotide sequence: TGTGCCAGCCTTCCCAGGGGGAGGACAGATACGCAGTATTTT. This sequence encodes CASLPRGRTDTQYF. The chain employs TRBV5-6 and TRBJ2-3; maybe TRBD1 (7 bases). The V gene lost 7 bases and the J gene lost 3 bases, with 15 bases spanning the gap. CDR1 is SGHDT and CDR2 is YYEEEE in the germline V gene. The CDR3 extends over 14 amino acids.